This TCR beta chain was documented in a study of CD8+CD57+ T cells in acquired aplastic anemia. Study context: The average for DNA from sorted CD4+ and CD8+ cells was around 3.4 ug.

Genomic DNA, serving as template, underwent TCR beta VDJ and CDR3 profiling. TCRdb fed the reads into MiXCR, producing one record per CDR3 protein. Of hundreds of thousands of distinct CDR3 sequences in the sample, under 40% are singletons; the top ten hold roughly 0.8%. This clonotype is a singleton in its sample. Its target is unknown. A much bigger clone sits one base away, suggesting this may be a read error. The CDR3 runs to 13 residues. The germline gives CDR1 LNHDA, CDR2 SQIVND (reference sequence). Study findings and constraints: Significance was not reached for CD8+ Simpson's diversity between patients and controls.

Patients selected for sequencing had displayed CD8+CD57+ cell expansion by flow cytometry. The enrolled patients all had severe acquired aplastic anemia. Patients had not yet gotten any therapy when their blood was taken for sampling. This clonotype was obtained from a human donor with aplastic anemia. Material: sorted CD4+, CD8+, or CD8+CD57+ T cells (not recorded which) from PBMCs. This chain connects TRBV19 to TRBJ1-4; D is possibly TRBD1 (6 bases). The CDR3 bases are TGTGCCAGTAGTATCGGGGCAGGGGAAAAACTGCTTTTT. Translation gives CASSIGAGEKLLF.